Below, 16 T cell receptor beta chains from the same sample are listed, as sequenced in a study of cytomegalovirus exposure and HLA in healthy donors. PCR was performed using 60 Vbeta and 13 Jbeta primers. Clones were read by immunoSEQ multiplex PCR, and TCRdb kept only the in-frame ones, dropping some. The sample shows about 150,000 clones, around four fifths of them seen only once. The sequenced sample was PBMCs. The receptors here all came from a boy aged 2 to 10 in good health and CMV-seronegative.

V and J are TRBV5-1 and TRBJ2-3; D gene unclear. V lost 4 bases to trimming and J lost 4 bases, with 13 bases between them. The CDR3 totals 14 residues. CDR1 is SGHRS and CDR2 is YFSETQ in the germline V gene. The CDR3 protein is CASSLTVTADTQYF. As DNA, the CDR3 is TGCGCCAGCAGCCTCACTGTAACGGCAGATACGCAGTATTTT.

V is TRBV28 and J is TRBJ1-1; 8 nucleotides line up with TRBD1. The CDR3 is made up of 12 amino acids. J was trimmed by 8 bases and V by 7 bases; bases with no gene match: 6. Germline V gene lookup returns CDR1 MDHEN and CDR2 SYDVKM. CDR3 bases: TGTGCCAGCACCGACAGGGGACGGGAAGCTTTCTTT. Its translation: CASTDRGREAFF.

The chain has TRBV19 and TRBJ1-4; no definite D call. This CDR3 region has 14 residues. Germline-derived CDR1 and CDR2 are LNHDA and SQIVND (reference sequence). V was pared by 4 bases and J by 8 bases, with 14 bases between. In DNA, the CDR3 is TGTGCCAGTAGTAACCCGCGTCGTGAGGAAAAACTGTTTTTT. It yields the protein CASSNPRREEKLFF.

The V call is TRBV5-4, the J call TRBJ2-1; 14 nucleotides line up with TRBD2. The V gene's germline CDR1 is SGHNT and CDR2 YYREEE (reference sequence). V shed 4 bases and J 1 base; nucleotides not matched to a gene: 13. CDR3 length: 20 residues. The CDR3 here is CASSRPGLAGGRVSYNEQFF. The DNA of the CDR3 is TGTGCCAGCAGCCGCCCCGGACTAGCGGGGGGCAGGGTTTCCTACAATGAGCAGTTCTTC.

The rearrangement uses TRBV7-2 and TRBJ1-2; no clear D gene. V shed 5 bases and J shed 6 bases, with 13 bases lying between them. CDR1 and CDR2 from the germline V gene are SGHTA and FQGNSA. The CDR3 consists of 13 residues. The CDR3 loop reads CASSRATRDGYTF. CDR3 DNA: TGTGCCAGCAGCCGGGCGACGAGGGATGGCTACACCTTC.

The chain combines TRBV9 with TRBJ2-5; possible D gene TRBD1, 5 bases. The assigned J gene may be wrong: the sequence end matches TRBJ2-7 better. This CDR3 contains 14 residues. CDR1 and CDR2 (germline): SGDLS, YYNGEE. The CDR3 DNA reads TGTGCCAGCAGCGTTTCCCCGGACACCTACGAGCAGTACTTC. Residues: CASSVSPDTYEQYF.

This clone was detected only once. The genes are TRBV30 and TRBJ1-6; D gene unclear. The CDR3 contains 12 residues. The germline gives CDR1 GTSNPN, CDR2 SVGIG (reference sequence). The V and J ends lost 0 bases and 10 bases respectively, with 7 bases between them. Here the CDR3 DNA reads TGTGCCTGGAGTGTCTCAAGCTCACCCCTCCACTTT. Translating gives CAWSVSSSPLHF.

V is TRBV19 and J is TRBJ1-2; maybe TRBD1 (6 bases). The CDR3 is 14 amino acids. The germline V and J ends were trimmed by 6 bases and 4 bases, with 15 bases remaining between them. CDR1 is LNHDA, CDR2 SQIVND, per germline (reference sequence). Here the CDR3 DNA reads TGTGCCAGTAGCCGACCCAGACAGGTCTATGGCTACACCTTC. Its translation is CASSRPRQVYGYTF.

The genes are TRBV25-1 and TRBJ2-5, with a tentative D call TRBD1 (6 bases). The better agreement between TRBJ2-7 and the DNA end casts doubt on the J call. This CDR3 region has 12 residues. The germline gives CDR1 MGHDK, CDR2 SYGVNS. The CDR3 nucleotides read TGTGCCAGCAGTTTTCTACAGGGCGAGCAGTACTTC. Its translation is CASSFLQGEQYF.

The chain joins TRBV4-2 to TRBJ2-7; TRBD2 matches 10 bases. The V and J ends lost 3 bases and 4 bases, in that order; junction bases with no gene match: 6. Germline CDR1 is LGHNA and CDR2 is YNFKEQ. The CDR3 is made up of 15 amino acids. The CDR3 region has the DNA TGTGCCAGCAGCCAGCACCTAGCGGGAGTGTACGAGCAGTACTTC. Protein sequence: CASSQHLAGVYEQYF.

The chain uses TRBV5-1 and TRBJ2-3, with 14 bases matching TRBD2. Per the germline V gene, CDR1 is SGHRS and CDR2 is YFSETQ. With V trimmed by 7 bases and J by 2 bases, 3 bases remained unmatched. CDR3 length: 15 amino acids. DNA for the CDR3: TGCGCCAGCCGACTAGCGGGAGGGCCCACAGATACGCAGTATTTT. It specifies CASRLAGGPTDTQYF. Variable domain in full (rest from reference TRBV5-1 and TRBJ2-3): KAGVTQTPRYLIKTRGQQVTLSCSPISGHRSVSWYQQTPGQGLQFLFEYFSETQRNKGNFPGRFSGRQFSNSRSEMNVSTLELGDSALYLCASRLAGGPTDTQYFGPGTRLTVL.

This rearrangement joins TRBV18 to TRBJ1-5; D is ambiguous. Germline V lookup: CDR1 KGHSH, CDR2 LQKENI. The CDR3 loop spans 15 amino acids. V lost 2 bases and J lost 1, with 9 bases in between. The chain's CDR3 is CASSPWSGSNQPQHF. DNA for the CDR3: TGTGCCAGCTCACCATGGTCGGGGAGCAATCAGCCCCAGCATTTT.

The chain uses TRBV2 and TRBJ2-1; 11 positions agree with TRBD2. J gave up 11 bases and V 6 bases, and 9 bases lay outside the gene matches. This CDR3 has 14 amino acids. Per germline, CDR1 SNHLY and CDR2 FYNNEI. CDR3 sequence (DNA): TGTGCCAGCAGGCCTGGGACTAGCGGCTACCAGCAGTTCTTC. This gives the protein CASRPGTSGYQQFF.

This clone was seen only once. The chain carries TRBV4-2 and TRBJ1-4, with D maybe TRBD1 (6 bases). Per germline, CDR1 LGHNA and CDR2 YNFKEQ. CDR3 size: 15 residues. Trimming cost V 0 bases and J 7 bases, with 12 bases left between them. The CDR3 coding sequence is TGTGCCAGCAGCCAAGACCACAGGGTGTCTGAAAAACTGTTTTTT. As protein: CASSQDHRVSEKLFF.

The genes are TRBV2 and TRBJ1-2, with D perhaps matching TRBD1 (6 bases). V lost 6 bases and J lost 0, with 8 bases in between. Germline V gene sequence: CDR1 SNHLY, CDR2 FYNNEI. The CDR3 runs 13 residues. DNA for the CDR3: TGTGCCAGCAGGACAGGATCTAACTATGGCTACACCTTC. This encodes CASRTGSNYGYTF.

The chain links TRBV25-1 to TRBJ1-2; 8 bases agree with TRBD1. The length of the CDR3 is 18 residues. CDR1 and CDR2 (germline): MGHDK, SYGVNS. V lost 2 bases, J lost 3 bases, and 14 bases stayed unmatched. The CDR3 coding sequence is TGTGCCAGCAGTGAAAGGACAGGGAAGTATCTAGTGGACTATGGCTACACCTTC. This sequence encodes CASSERTGKYLVDYGYTF.